This T cell receptor (beta chain) was observed in a study of T cell responses to AZD1222 COVID-19 vaccine. Findings and limits, study-wide: Two doses of AZD1222 preceded a rise in Spike-specific TCR breadth and depth. The sample set comprised mostly white British donors with more females, and clonal diversity was possibly underestimated. Unmutated variant regions are reportedly the target of nearly half of TCRs that are spike-specific.

V was trimmed by 1 base and J by 5 bases, leaving 14 bases between them. The germline gives CDR1 LNHNV, CDR2 YYDKDF (reference sequence). This CDR3 comprises 15 residues. Sequenced by immunoSEQ multiplex PCR; TCRdb stores in-frame clones only, minus some. The top ten hold roughly 19% of the sample, which has tens of thousands of clones, roughly 85% seen once. Turning to this clone: The target antigen is unknown.

The source is an adult in good health. The V call is TRBV15, the J call TRBJ2-5; possibly TRBD2 for D (6 bases). Material: peripheral blood, obtained on day 0 of MenACWY control vaccination. CDR3 coding DNA: TGTGCCACCAGCAGAGCCGGGGGTGGTGAGGAGACCCAGTACTTC. Its translation is CATSRAGGGEETQYF.